This T cell receptor beta chain was captured by sequencing in a study of TIL therapy for anti-PD-1-resistant metastatic lung cancer. In the study overall: By whole-exome sequencing, median non-synonymous tumor mutation burden was less than 1.6 mutations per megabase.

The time point here: pre-treatment sample, taken before nivolumab and TIL therapy. Unmatched junction bases numbered 4, after V lost 5 bases and J lost 2 bases. CDR3 length equals 15 residues. Per germline, CDR1 MNHEY and CDR2 SMNVEV (reference sequence). Sequencing used immunoSEQ v3. Data came from immunoSEQ multiplex PCR; TCRdb stores just in-frame clones and leaves some out. The table includes tens of thousands of clones, around 79% detected once. In its sample, this clone was seen a few times. This chain joins TRBV27 and TRBJ1-3, with 9 bases lining up with TRBD1. Material: blood, obtained at baseline. This TCR derives from a woman between 30 and 80 years old with non-small cell lung cancer. The CDR3 sequence: CASSPRQGAGNTIYF. Written as DNA, the CDR3 is TGTGCCAGCAGTCCCCGACAGGGGGCTGGAAACACCATATATTTT.